This T cell receptor beta chain was recovered during a study of beta chain features in type 1 diabetes. Study-wide points: In all four CD4+ subsets, TCRB CDR3 length was significantly, moderately reduced in type 1 diabetes. The study notes PCR might favor shorter templates equally in patients and controls. Within the patient group, naive, central memory and Treg TCRB repertoires appeared more similar to each other than within healthy donors.

The investigators reverse transcribed all of the isolated RNA, so they sequenced expressed TCRB transcripts. Regulatory, naive and central memory T cell samples averaged around 3.6 million reads. Assay: immunoSEQ multiplex PCR; the TCRdb copy retains only in-frame clones and omits some. The sample records some 290,000 clones, around 24% being singletons. This clone appeared once. What it binds is unknown. Germline CDR1 SGHDT, CDR2 YYEEEE. The CDR3 is 14 amino acids. V was clipped by 4 bases and J by 1 base, with 12 bases between them. The origin of this receptor is a woman in her thirties with type 1 diabetes. What was sequenced was naive CD4+ T cells from blood. The chain links TRBV5-6 to TRBJ2-7; perhaps TRBD2 as D (5 bases). The CDR3 region has the DNA TGTGCCAGCAGCCAACGGTGGGAGTCCTACGAGCAGTACTTC. It is translated as CASSQRWESYEQYF.